Reported below is one T cell receptor beta chain. The CDR3 is 16 amino acids. Germline lookup yields CDR1 SGHVS and CDR2 FQNEAQ. The ends were cut back, 2 bases at V and 2 bases at J, with 16 bases in the middle. The data belong to a study of T-cell reconstitution after alpha-beta-depleted transplantation in children. The TCRbeta library incorporated unique molecular identifiers. TCRdb ran MiXCR on the PCR reads and lists one entry per CDR3 protein. Here the sample spans some 300,000 distinct CDR3 sequences, 10% being singletons. This chain links TRBV7-8 with TRBJ2-7; either TRBD1 or TRBD2 may fit D (5 bases each). This receptor was obtained from a human donor who donated a stem cell graft to a child with acute lymphoblastic leukemia. The input for sequencing was PBMCs from the stem cell graft donor, taken from the stem cell graft. DNA of the CDR3: TGTGCCAGCAGCTTACCGGGTGGGGTGGGGGCCTACGAGCAGTACTTC. Its translation is CASSLPGGVGAYEQYF.